This T cell receptor beta chain was observed in a study of cytomegalovirus exposure and HLA in healthy donors. Looking at the study overall: Some 90 million unique TCRs from HLA-typed donors were held in an early data release.

Researchers ran the PCR with 60 Vbeta and 13 Jbeta primers. Clones were read by immunoSEQ multiplex PCR, and TCRdb kept only the in-frame ones, dropping some. Among roughly 190,000 clones, roughly four fifths were seen once, and the ten largest hold less than 4%. Germline V CDR1 and CDR2: WNHNN, SYGVQD (reference sequence). Between the trimmed V and J ends, which lost 3 bases and 0 bases, there was a span of 5 bases. This CDR3 has 13 amino acids. Overall study results and limits: Further analysis was carried out later, and it showed several of the most significant clusters appearing linked to common viral pathogens. Within a later analysis, the majority of CMV-associated TCR beta chains appeared HLA-restricted.

The table lists this clone with a count of one. Its antigen is not known. The sample was PBMCs. This chain links TRBV10-1 with TRBJ2-5; D call uncertain. The source is a woman aged 25 to 45 in good health and CMV-seropositive. The CDR3 bases are TGCGCCAGCAGTGACGTTGACCAAGAGACCCAGTACTTC. Its translation: CASSDVDQETQYF.